Presented here are 25 T cell receptor beta chains from one specimen sequenced in a study of CD8 T cells in Susac syndrome. RNA, at about 0.45 to 1 ug, was reverse transcribed with random hexamers. TCRdb re-called the immunoSEQ multiplex PCR reads with MiXCR, one entry per CDR3 protein. The table has about 280,000 distinct CDR3 sequences, about 85% seen once. The specimen was CD8+ T cells from PBMCs. The receptors stem from a human donor with multiple sclerosis.

This clonotype showed up just a few times. This chain links TRBV27 with TRBJ1-2; tentatively, D is TRBD1 (5 bases). Between the trimmed V and J ends, which lost 2 bases and 0 bases, there was a span of 7 bases. The CDR3 is 14 amino acids. The germline V gene has CDR1 MNHEY and CDR2 SMNVEV (reference sequence). The CDR3 DNA sequence: TGTGCCAGCAGTTTAACAGGCTCTAACTATGGCTACACCTTC. Its protein product is CASSLTGSNYGYTF.

V gene TRBV3-1 combines with J gene TRBJ2-5; D is perhaps TRBD2 (5 bases). Trimming took 1 base from V and 4 from J, leaving 10 bases between them. Germline V gives CDR1 LGHDT, CDR2 YNNKEL (reference sequence). The CDR3 is 14 residues long. For the CDR3, the DNA is TGTGCCAGCAGCCAAGCCCCGGGAACAGAGACCCAGTACTTC. This codes for CASSQAPGTETQYF.

CDR3 loop: CASSPPGPVNEQYF. The CDR3 nucleotides are TGTGCCAGCAGTCCACCGGGACCGGTAAACGAGCAGTACTTC. The chain recombines TRBV27 with TRBJ2-7; D possibly matches TRBD1 or TRBD2 (5 bases each). CDR1 and CDR2 (germline): MNHEY, SMNVEV (reference sequence). Trimming shortened V by 5 bases and J by 5 bases, and 16 bases separated the two germline ends. The CDR3 extends over 14 amino acids.

This clonotype occurred once. This chain joins TRBV10-1 and TRBJ2-3; 7 bases match TRBD2. J lost 4 bases, V lost 6 bases, and 4 bases had no gene match. The CDR3 runs to 13 residues. The germline V gene encodes CDR1 WNHNN and CDR2 SYGVQD (reference sequence). CDR3 bases: TGCGCCAGCAGCCTGGCGGGAGCAGATACGCAGTATTTT. It codes for CASSLAGADTQYF.

Here the CDR3 reads CSVVGLAGSYNEQFF. The CDR3 region has the DNA TGCAGCGTTGTGGGACTAGCGGGCTCCTACAATGAGCAGTTCTTC. The V call is TRBV29-1, the J call TRBJ2-1; TRBD2 aligns across 12 bases. J gave up 0 bases and V 4 bases, and 1 base lay outside the gene matches. Germline V gene sequence: CDR1 SQVTM, CDR2 ANQGSEA. This CDR3 is built from 15 residues.

This chain links TRBV9 with TRBJ2-1; D may correspond to TRBD1 or TRBD2 (5 bases each). V lost 7 bases and J lost 7, with 12 bases in between. From germline, CDR1 is SGDLS and CDR2 YYNGEE. This CDR3 spans 12 amino acids. The CDR3 DNA follows: TGTGCCAGCGAGAGGGGCGGGAATGAGCAGTTCTTC. The encoded protein is CASERGGNEQFF.

V usage is TRBV10-3 and J usage is TRBJ1-2; tentative D call: TRBD1 (6 bases). V lost 7 bases and J lost 6, with 21 bases in between. Germline V gene sequence: CDR1 ENHRY, CDR2 SYGVKD. The CDR3 is made up of 15 amino acids. The CDR3 sequence: CAIIDEDRGRDGYTF. CDR3 bases: TGTGCCATCATCGACGAAGATAGGGGGAGGGATGGCTACACCTTC.

The genes are TRBV10-3 and TRBJ2-3, with 10 bases aligning to TRBD1. Germline lookup yields CDR1 ENHRY and CDR2 SYGVKD. The CDR3 contains 14 residues. With V trimmed by 11 bases and J by 4 bases, 9 bases remained unmatched. The CDR3 here is CAVRRDRGPDTQYF. The CDR3, as DNA: TGTGCCGTAAGAAGGGACAGGGGCCCAGATACGCAGTATTTT.

This chain links TRBV5-1 with TRBJ2-1; the D gene is possibly TRBD2 (6 bases). CDR1 SGHRS and CDR2 YFSETQ come from the germline V gene. The CDR3 spans 12 residues. V lost 0 bases, J lost 9 bases, and 7 bases lay in between. CDR3 coding DNA: TGCGCCAGCAGCTTGGCGGGGGTTGAGCAGTTCTTC. This gives the protein CASSLAGVEQFF.

This rearrangement joins TRBV6-1 to TRBJ2-1; D is uncertain. Trimming cost V 6 bases and J 3 bases, with 15 bases left between them. CDR3 length: 15 amino acids. Germline V CDR1 and CDR2: MNHNS, SASEGT. CDR3 sequence (DNA): TGTGCCAGCAGGAGTGTGCCCCTGGGCTACAATGAGCAGTTCTTC. Encoded protein: CASRSVPLGYNEQFF.

This clonotype was counted only a few times. The V and J genes are TRBV6-5 and TRBJ1-1, with D possibly TRBD1 on 5 matching bases. V shed 2 bases and J shed 0 bases, with 10 bases lying between them. Germline lookup yields CDR1 MNHEY and CDR2 SVGAGI. The CDR3 spans 15 residues. CDR3 protein: CASSYREGMNTEAFF. CDR3 nucleotide sequence: TGTGCCAGCAGTTACAGGGAGGGGATGAACACTGAAGCTTTCTTT.

V gene TRBV7-3 combines with J gene TRBJ2-1; 10 bases line up with TRBD2. Germline V CDR1 and CDR2: SGHTA, FQGTGA. This CDR3 spans 16 amino acids. V was pared by 5 bases and J by 4 bases, with 8 bases of the junction left unmatched. The CDR3, as DNA: TGTGCCAGCAGCCAAGGAAGGACTAGCGGTTACAATGAGCAGTTCTTC. Amino acids: CASSQGRTSGYNEQFF.

This chain uses TRBV20-1 with TRBJ2-7; the D gene is possibly TRBD2 (5 bases). Germline V gene sequence: CDR1 DFQATT, CDR2 SNEGSKA (reference sequence). Trimming pared 4 bases from V and 0 bases from J, leaving 10 bases between. The CDR3 totals 13 residues. In nucleotides, the CDR3 is TGCAGTGCTAACATCCGGGACTCCTACGAGCAGTACTTC. It codes for CSANIRDSYEQYF.

The chain is built from TRBV20-1 and TRBJ2-7; perhaps TRBD1 as D (6 bases). V lost 1 base, J lost 3 bases, and 10 bases lay in between. In germline, CDR1 is DFQATT, CDR2 SNEGSKA (reference sequence). This CDR3 spans 13 amino acids. CDR3 region: CSARGRTDYEQYF. The CDR3 DNA follows: TGCAGTGCTAGAGGTCGGACAGACTACGAGCAGTACTTC.

This chain joins TRBV27 and TRBJ2-7; 8 bases match TRBD1. This CDR3 comprises 17 residues. The junction had 12 bases not matched to a gene; V was cut back by 3 bases and J by 2 bases. The V gene's germline CDR1 is MNHEY and CDR2 SMNVEV (reference sequence). The CDR3 bases are TGTGCCAGCAGTTTCCACTTACCGGGACAGGATGCCTACGAGCAGTACTTC. Translating it yields CASSFHLPGQDAYEQYF.

This rearrangement joins TRBV6-1 to TRBJ2-3, with 9 bases lining up with TRBD2. Unmatched junction bases numbered 11, after V lost 6 bases and J lost 4 bases. In germline, CDR1 is MNHNS, CDR2 SASEGT. The CDR3 contains 16 residues. CDR3 nucleotides: TGTGCCAGCAGCCTAAGGGGCGGGAGGGCCGCAGATACGCAGTATTTT. It specifies CASSLRGGRAADTQYF.

This clonotype was recorded once. V is TRBV25-1 and J is TRBJ1-2; perhaps TRBD1 as D (6 bases). Germline V lookup: CDR1 MGHDK, CDR2 SYGVNS. Trimming shortened V by 4 bases and J by 4 bases, and 10 bases separated the two germline ends. The CDR3 is 13 amino acids. The CDR3: CASSATGFYGYTF. The CDR3 DNA is TGTGCCAGCAGTGCCACAGGGTTCTATGGCTACACCTTC.

This chain links TRBV23-1 with TRBJ1-5; D gene uncertain. TRBV23-1 is reported as an ORF; its role is uncertain. The CDR3 consists of 14 residues. With 0 bases removed from V and 0 bases from J, the gap between germline ends came to 3 bases. The CDR3, as DNA: TGCGCCAGCAGTCAATCCATTAGCAATCAGCCCCAGCATTTT. This sequence encodes CASSQSISNQPQHF.

This clonotype was observed once. The chain couples TRBV10-3 to TRBJ2-7; 10 positions match TRBD1. The germline V gene encodes CDR1 ENHRY and CDR2 SYGVKD. The CDR3 covers 13 residues. V lost 9 bases and J lost 7; bases outside the gene matches: 9. In nucleotides, the CDR3 is TGTGCCATTACCGGGACAGGGGATAGTGAGCAGTACTTC. Translated, it gives CAITGTGDSEQYF.

The count of this clonotype is one. The chain combines TRBV7-9 with TRBJ2-7, with D possibly being TRBD1 (5 bases). Germline CDR1 reads SEHNR; CDR2 reads FQNEAQ (reference sequence). Trimming removed 11 bases at V and 5 bases at J, with 22 bases between. This CDR3 spans 14 amino acids. CDR3 sequence (DNA): TGTGCCTCGGCTGGCTGGGGCGAGAGGCACGAGCAGTACTTC. Amino acids: CASAGWGERHEQYF.

This chain joins TRBV27 and TRBJ1-3; 8 nucleotides align to TRBD1. Germline CDR1 and CDR2: MNHEY and SMNVEV (reference sequence). V dropped 1 base and J dropped 4; count of bases not matched to a gene: 9. The CDR3 is 17 amino acids. The CDR3 sequence: CASSLYPGQGGGNTIYF. The CDR3 DNA sequence: TGTGCCAGCAGTTTATACCCCGGACAGGGTGGAGGAAACACCATATATTTT.

The rearrangement joins TRBV14 to TRBJ2-5, with D unclear. Trimming removed 0 bases at V and 1 base at J, with 3 bases between. Germline V gene lookup returns CDR1 SGHDN and CDR2 FVKESK. The CDR3 length is 13 residues. CDR3 nucleotide sequence: TGTGCCAGCAGCCAAGATGTCCAAGAGACCCAGTACTTC. Translation: CASSQDVQETQYF.

The gene calls are TRBV3-1 and TRBJ2-7; 9 positions match TRBD1. With 0 bases clipped from V and 7 bases from J, the junction kept 7 bases outside the gene matches. CDR3 length: 15 amino acids. Germline CDR1 and CDR2: LGHDT and YNNKEL (reference sequence). The CDR3 here is CASSQEGTGRWEQYF. CDR3 nucleotide sequence: TGTGCCAGCAGCCAAGAGGGGACAGGGCGGTGGGAGCAGTACTTC.

The rearrangement links TRBV6-5 to TRBJ2-7; D call uncertain. Germline CDR1 reads MNHEY; CDR2 reads SVGAGI. V was pared by 3 bases and J by 3 bases, with 15 bases between. The CDR3 has 15 amino acids. The CDR3 reads CASSYVGGIIYEQYF. In nucleotides, the CDR3 is TGTGCCAGCAGTTATGTGGGCGGCATTATCTACGAGCAGTACTTC.

The V and J genes are TRBV20-1 and TRBJ1-4, with D hard to call. V was clipped by 0 bases and J by 0 bases, with 8 bases between them. The germline gives CDR1 DFQATT, CDR2 SNEGSKA (reference sequence). This CDR3 has 15 residues. The chain's CDR3 is CSARDPETTNEKLFF. The CDR3 bases are TGCAGTGCTAGAGACCCGGAGACAACTAATGAAAAACTGTTTTTT.